This is a list of T cell receptor beta chains from one sample in a study of response to subunit inactivated influenza vaccine. TCRdb re-derived calls from the RT-PCR reads in MiXCR, one entry per CDR3 protein. Seen here are some 500,000 distinct CDR3 sequences, approximately 15% observed once, and the top ten hold roughly 3.1%. The sample here was CD4+ T cells sorted from PBMCs, taken less than 25 months after vaccination. Source of these receptors: a man between 50 and 75 years old who received an inactivated influenza vaccine. The CDR3 runs from the conserved cysteine through the conserved F or W. Clone size is shown for a subset of rows, as once, few, many or a class of expanded clone.

cdr3_length: 13
clone_size: .
v_call: TRBV3-1
cdr3_aa: CASSPTGQNEQYF

cdr3_length: 14
clone_size: few
v_call: TRBV6-1
cdr3_aa: CASSPFGPSPEQYF

cdr3_length: 15
clone_size: .
v_call: TRBV27
cdr3_aa: CATLSGRFSTDTQYF

cdr3_length: 16
clone_size: few
v_call: TRBV20-1
cdr3_aa: CSARSLGGGDYNEQFF

cdr3_length: 14
clone_size: few
v_call: TRBV6-5
cdr3_aa: CASSVLTRDQPQHF

cdr3_length: 14
clone_size: .
v_call: TRBV11-2
cdr3_aa: CASSAGQGITEAFF

cdr3_length: 15
clone_size: few
v_call: TRBV29-1
cdr3_aa: CSVEAFRGYNYGYTF

cdr3_length: 13
clone_size: .
v_call: TRBV11-2
cdr3_aa: CASQPGTTYEQYF

cdr3_length: 16
clone_size: few
v_call: TRBV29-1
cdr3_aa: CSVQGGAGSRTDTQYF

cdr3_length: 14
clone_size: .
v_call: TRBV6-1
cdr3_aa: CASSEVASGAEQFF

cdr3_length: 14
clone_size: once
v_call: TRBV2
cdr3_aa: CASRTGTGSQPQHF

cdr3_length: 15
clone_size: few
v_call: TRBV28
cdr3_aa: CASSLPNYPPAEQFF

cdr3_length: 16
clone_size: .
v_call: TRBV6-1
cdr3_aa: CASSASGGARWEPQHF

cdr3_length: 17
clone_size: .
v_call: TRBV4-1
cdr3_aa: CASSQDIQIATNEKLFF

cdr3_length: 12
clone_size: few
v_call: TRBV20-1
cdr3_aa: CSASPADATQYF

cdr3_length: 15
clone_size: few
v_call: TRBV5-1
cdr3_aa: CASSLVKGQQETQYF

cdr3_length: 12
clone_size: few
v_call: TRBV6-5
cdr3_aa: CASSHSANEQFF

cdr3_length: 15
clone_size: few
v_call: TRBV2
cdr3_aa: CASRTGTGSYNEQFF

cdr3_length: 13
clone_size: .
v_call: TRBV10-3
cdr3_aa: CAASGGGNNEQFF

cdr3_length: 15
clone_size: few
v_call: TRBV7-9
cdr3_aa: CASSRRGSGYNEQFF

cdr3_length: 14
clone_size: many
v_call: TRBV20-1
cdr3_aa: CSAGDRVVGYGYTF

cdr3_length: 14
clone_size: few
v_call: TRBV20-1
cdr3_aa: CSAALAGYTDTQYF

cdr3_length: 13
clone_size: .
v_call: TRBV3-1
cdr3_aa: CASSQEGISGYTF

cdr3_length: 16
clone_size: few
v_call: TRBV12-3/TRBV12-4
cdr3_aa: CASSLGGLAVSNEQFF

cdr3_length: 13
clone_size: .
v_call: TRBV20-1
cdr3_aa: CSARDGLTDTQYF

cdr3_length: 16
clone_size: many
v_call: TRBV28
cdr3_aa: CASSLGLLVKNYEQYF

cdr3_length: 15
clone_size: many
v_call: TRBV7-2
cdr3_aa: CASSSLAGGSNEQFF

cdr3_length: 15
clone_size: few
v_call: TRBV20-1
cdr3_aa: CSTGTSGRPSYEQYF

cdr3_length: 14
clone_size: few
v_call: TRBV25-1
cdr3_aa: CAVGQGARNEKLFF

cdr3_length: 11
clone_size: many
v_call: TRBV5-8
cdr3_aa: CSSTQVNEQFF

cdr3_length: 20
clone_size: .
v_call: TRBV20-1
cdr3_aa: CSARHQLAGGRLEGPDTQYF

cdr3_length: 14
clone_size: .
v_call: TRBV20-1
cdr3_aa: CSARQQGISYEQYF

cdr3_length: 16
clone_size: few
v_call: TRBV5-1
cdr3_aa: CASSLGQRWGEETQYF

cdr3_length: 14
clone_size: .
v_call: TRBV20-1
cdr3_aa: CSAFMGLYNSPLHF

cdr3_length: 13
clone_size: few
v_call: TRBV20-1
cdr3_aa: CSARFDRPDTQYF

cdr3_length: 15
clone_size: .
v_call: TRBV6-2/TRBV6-3
cdr3_aa: CASSSLGGRRNTQYF

cdr3_length: 15
clone_size: few
v_call: TRBV3-1
cdr3_aa: CASSQDRAGTDTQYF

cdr3_length: 16
clone_size: .
v_call: TRBV12-3/TRBV12-4
cdr3_aa: CASSPRGQGRASPLHF

cdr3_length: 14
clone_size: few
v_call: TRBV9
cdr3_aa: CASSVGLDTGELFF

cdr3_length: 15
clone_size: .
v_call: TRBV4-1
cdr3_aa: CASSHGTARLYEQYF

cdr3_length: 15
clone_size: many
v_call: TRBV18
cdr3_aa: CASSPGLAGSYEQYF

cdr3_length: 14
clone_size: .
v_call: TRBV5-1
cdr3_aa: CASSFSGSGTEAFF